This T cell receptor beta chain was observed in a study of response to subunit inactivated influenza vaccine. Points from the study as a whole: Every seasonal influenza vaccination brings in few new T cells, the authors suggested.

MiXCR, run by TCRdb on the RT-PCR reads, gives a single entry per CDR3 protein. The data show over 800,000 distinct CDR3 sequences, roughly 20% seen once. The CDR3 runs to 16 residues. The V and J ends lost 4 bases and 4 bases, in that order; junction bases with no gene match: 8. This clonotype has a handful of counts. The antigen is unknown. This chain joins TRBV12-3 or TRBV12-4 and TRBJ2-1; TRBD1 matches at 9 bases. This material consisted of PBMCs from blood, taken 4 to 6 days after vaccination. This TCR was recovered from a man aged 45-60 years who received an inactivated influenza vaccine. The CDR3 protein is CASSWEEGQGYNEQFF. For the CDR3, the DNA is TGTGCCAGCAGTTGGGAGGAGGGACAGGGATACAATGAGCAGTTCTTC.